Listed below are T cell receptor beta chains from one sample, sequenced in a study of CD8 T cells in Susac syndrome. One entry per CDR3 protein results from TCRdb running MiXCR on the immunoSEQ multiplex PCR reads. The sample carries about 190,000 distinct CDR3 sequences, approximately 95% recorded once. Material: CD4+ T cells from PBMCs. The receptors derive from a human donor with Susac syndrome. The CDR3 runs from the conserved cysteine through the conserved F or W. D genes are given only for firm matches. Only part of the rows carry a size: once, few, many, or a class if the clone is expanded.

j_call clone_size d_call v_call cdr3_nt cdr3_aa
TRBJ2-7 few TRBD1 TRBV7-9 TGTGCCAGCAGCTTCCCCAGGACAGGCAGCTCCTACGAGCAGTACTTC CASSFPRTGSSYEQYF
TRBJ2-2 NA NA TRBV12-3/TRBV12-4 TGTGCCAGCAGTTTAGGCCCGGACACCGGGGAGCTGTTTTTT CASSLGPDTGELFF
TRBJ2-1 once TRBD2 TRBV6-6 TGTGCCAGCAAGGCTAGCGGGAACTACAATGAGCAGTTCTTC CASKASGNYNEQFF
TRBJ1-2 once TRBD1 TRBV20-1 TGCAGTGCTAGAAAGGCGGGGACAGGGGGATATGGCTACACCTTC CSARKAGTGGYGYTF
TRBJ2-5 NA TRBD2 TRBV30 TGTGCCTGGAGTATCCTAGCGGGGGGGCAAGAGACCCAGTACTTC CAWSILAGGQETQYF
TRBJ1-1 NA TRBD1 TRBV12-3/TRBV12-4 TGTGCCAGCAGTTTAAGGGGGCTTCAGGCTTTCTTT CASSLRGLQAFF
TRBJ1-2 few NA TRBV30 TGTGCCTGGAGTGAGCGGGCCGACTATGGCTACACCTTC CAWSERADYGYTF
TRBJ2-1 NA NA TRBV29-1 TGCAGCGTTGCCGGGGGCCAAACGTACAATGAGCAGTTCTTC CSVAGGQTYNEQFF
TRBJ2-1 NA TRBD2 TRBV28 TGTGCCAGCAGTTTAGCGAGCGGGGGGGCGTACAATGAGCAGTTCTTC CASSLASGGAYNEQFF
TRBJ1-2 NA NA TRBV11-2 TGTGCCAGCAGCTCCGGACGGCCGGCGGGCTACACCTTC CASSSGRPAGYTF
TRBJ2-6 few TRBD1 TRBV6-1 TGTGCCAGCCTCACGACAGGGCTAAACTCTGGGGCCAACGTCCTGACTTTC CASLTTGLNSGANVLTF
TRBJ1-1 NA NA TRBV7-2 TGTGCCAGCAGCCCACGGGAGGGTATGAACACTGAAGCTTTCTTT CASSPREGMNTEAFF
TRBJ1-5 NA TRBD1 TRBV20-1 TGCAGTGCTAGGGCGGACAGGTGGCAGCCCCAGCATTTT CSARADRWQPQHF
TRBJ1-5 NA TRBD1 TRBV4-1 TGCGCCAGCAGCCAGGGGACAGGGGGTGGTCAGCCCCAGCATTTT CASSQGTGGGQPQHF
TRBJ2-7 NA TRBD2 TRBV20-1 TGCAGTGCTCTTCCTAGCGGGAGAGCCTACGAGCAGTACTTC CSALPSGRAYEQYF
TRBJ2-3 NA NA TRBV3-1 TGTGCCAGCAGCCAAGGGGCAATTCCGGCAGATACGCAGTATTTT CASSQGAIPADTQYF
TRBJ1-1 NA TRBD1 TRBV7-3 TGTGCCAGCAGCTTAACCTCCAGGGGGCGCAGGAACACTGAAGCTTTCTTT CASSLTSRGRRNTEAFF
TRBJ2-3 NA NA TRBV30 TGTGCCTGGAGTGTAGGGACAGATACGCAGTATTTT CAWSVGTDTQYF
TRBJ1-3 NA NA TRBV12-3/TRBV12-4 TGTGCCAGCAGCCCCCCTCCCGCGTACTCTGGAAACACCATATATTTT CASSPPPAYSGNTIYF